This TCR beta chain was sequenced during a study of Graves' ophthalmopathy and Graves' hyperthyroidism. Whole-study context: Before any treatment was given, at initial diagnosis, peripheral blood was collected.

This CDR3 has 14 residues. Germline CDR1 reads KGHSH; CDR2 reads LQKENI. The V and J ends lost 2 bases and 2 bases respectively, with 10 bases between them. Amplification from RNA transcripts yielded the TCR beta CDR3 regions. Scientists carried out first-round RT-PCR using HTBI primers and then a second-round multiplex PCR. MiXCR, applied by TCRdb to the multiplex PCR reads, yields one record per CDR3 protein. Found here are a few hundred thousand distinct CDR3 sequences, about a sixth of them singletons; the top ten hold 2% to 3%. Hyperthyroidism was considered stable when no ophthalmopathy appeared within 18 months of follow-up.

Sequencing was carried out using peripheral blood. The sequence derives from an adult woman with stable Graves' hyperthyroidism. The rearrangement uses TRBV18 and TRBJ2-7; D uncertain. The CDR3 sequence: CASSPTGGPYEQYF. Written as DNA, the CDR3 is TGTGCCAGCTCACCAACCGGTGGCCCCTACGAGCAGTACTTC.